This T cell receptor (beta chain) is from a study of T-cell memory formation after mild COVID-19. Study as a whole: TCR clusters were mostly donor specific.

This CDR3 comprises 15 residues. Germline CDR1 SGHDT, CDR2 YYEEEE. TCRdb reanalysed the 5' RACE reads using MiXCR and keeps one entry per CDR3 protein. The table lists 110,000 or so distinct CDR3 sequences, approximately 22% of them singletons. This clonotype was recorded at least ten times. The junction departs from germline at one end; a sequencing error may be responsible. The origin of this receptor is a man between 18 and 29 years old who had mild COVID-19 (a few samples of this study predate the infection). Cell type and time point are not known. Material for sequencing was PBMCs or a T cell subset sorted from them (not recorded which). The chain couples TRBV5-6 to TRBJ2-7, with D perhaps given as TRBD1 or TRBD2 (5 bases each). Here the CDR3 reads CASSLAGTVHPFSHF. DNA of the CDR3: TGTGCCAGCAGCTTGGCTGGGACGGTGCATCCCTTTTCCCACTTC.